A single TCR beta chain is shown here with its context. Its specificity is not known. The repertoire was sequenced with immunoSEQ multiplex PCR; TCRdb's copy has only in-frame clones and lacks some. The table includes several thousand clones, 85% to 90% detected once. Germline-derived CDR1 and CDR2 are WSHSY and SAAADI. Trimming took off 4 bases at V and 1 base at J, with 14 bases between the two ends. The CDR3 extends over 15 amino acids. The data are from a study of STAT3 mutations in large granular lymphocyte leukemia. Study findings and constraints: At least one immunodominant TCR beta clonotype appeared in every T-cell large granular lymphocyte leukemia patient. In about 35% of the 18 patients, new TCR clonotypes emerged after therapy. Suggested: STAT3 mutation was not the ancestral event for these clonal expansions.

The sample taken for sequencing was peripheral blood mononuclear cells. This chain joins TRBV10-2 and TRBJ2-7; possibly TRBD1 for D (6 bases). The TCR comes from a man older than 75 with T-cell large granular lymphocyte leukemia. Some clones in this sample may be carry-over from other donors' samples. This CDR3 is CASSGPQTGSYEQYF. The CDR3, as DNA: TGCGCCAGCAGTGGCCCCCAGACAGGATCCTACGAGCAGTACTTC.